The sequence of this TCR beta chain was determined in a study of cytomegalovirus exposure and HLA in healthy donors. Assay used: immunoSEQ multiplex PCR; TCRdb lists only in-frame clones, some missing. There are 150,000 to 200,000 clones in the sample; roughly 83% occur only once, and about 9.4% lies in the top ten. Deletions cut 4 bases from V and 1 base from J, with 11 bases between. The CDR3 runs 15 residues. Looked up from germline, CDR1 is SGHTA and CDR2 is FQGTGA. V usage is TRBV7-3 and J usage is TRBJ1-5, with D possibly being TRBD1 (5 bases). Material: PBMCs. This receptor was obtained from a man aged 25-40 years in good health and CMV-seropositive. The CDR3 reads CASSSGQGSNQPQHF. The CDR3 DNA sequence: TGTGCCAGCAGCTCCGGGCAGGGCAGCAATCAGCCCCAGCATTTT.